What follows are 28 T cell receptor beta chains derived from one specimen sequenced in a study of T cells after yellow fever vaccination. In TCRdb, the 5' RACE reads were re-called with MiXCR into one record per CDR3 protein. The profile shows approximately 510,000 distinct CDR3 sequences, 21% of them singletons. Sequencing used PBMCs, obtained roughly 20 days after the first yellow fever vaccination. These receptors originate from a man aged 18 to 35 who received the YFV17D yellow fever vaccine.

The chain employs TRBV3-1 and TRBJ2-3, with D perhaps TRBD2 (6 bases). Deletions cut 2 bases from V and 4 bases from J, with 13 bases between. The CDR3 is made up of 15 amino acids. Germline lookup yields CDR1 LGHDT and CDR2 YNNKEL (reference sequence). The CDR3: CASSQSGEAADTQYF. The CDR3 coding sequence is TGTGCCAGCAGCCAATCGGGGGAGGCGGCAGATACGCAGTATTTT.

The rearrangement links TRBV7-2 to TRBJ2-3; 10 bases line up with TRBD1. The germline V gene has CDR1 SGHTA and CDR2 FQGNSA. V shed 6 bases, J shed 6 bases, and the junction held 3 bases outside the gene matches. The CDR3 totals 13 residues. CDR3 in DNA: TGTGCCAGCAGTTGGGGACAGGGGGATACGCAGTATTTT. It yields the protein CASSWGQGDTQYF.

The gene calls are TRBV6-4 and TRBJ1-4; 7 bases fit TRBD1. Germline values: CDR1 MRHNA, CDR2 SNTAGT. The trim removed 6 bases at V and 4 bases at J, leaving 2 bases unmatched. The CDR3 contains 13 residues. CDR3 sequence (DNA): TGTGCCAGCAGGGGACAGTTTAATGAAAAACTGTTTTTT. This gives the protein CASRGQFNEKLFF.

The CDR3 sequence: CASSASGGGAEQFF. In nucleotides, the CDR3 is TGTGCCAGCAGCGCCAGCGGGGGGGGAGCTGAGCAGTTCTTC. The rearrangement uses TRBV2 and TRBJ2-1; TRBD2 matches at 10 bases. V was clipped by 6 bases and J by 9 bases; unmatched bases: 8. The CDR3 has 14 amino acids. Germline V gene data show CDR1 as SNHLY and CDR2 as FYNNEI.

The genes are TRBV29-1 and TRBJ2-7; tentative D call: TRBD1 (6 bases). The CDR3 has 12 amino acids. The V gene lost 5 bases and the J gene lost 3 bases, with 11 bases spanning the gap. Germline CDR1 and CDR2: SQVTM and ANQGSEA. CDR3 region: CSVQLGGYEQYF. The CDR3, as DNA: TGCAGCGTTCAGCTAGGGGGCTACGAGCAGTACTTC.

The V gene is TRBV7-9, the J gene TRBJ1-1, with 7 bases fitting TRBD1. CDR1 and CDR2 (germline): SEHNR, FQNEAQ (reference sequence). V was clipped by 4 bases and J by 6 bases; unmatched bases: 5. The length of the CDR3 is 13 residues. CDR3 sequence: CASSYRGGPEAFF. The CDR3 DNA sequence: TGTGCCAGCAGCTACAGGGGCGGCCCTGAAGCTTTCTTT.

This clonotype was seen a handful of times. This chain joins TRBV27 and TRBJ2-1; D remains ambiguous. Germline CDR1 reads MNHEY; CDR2 reads SMNVEV (reference sequence). V lost 0 bases and J lost 8, with 14 bases in between. The CDR3 has 15 amino acids. CDR3 nucleotide sequence: TGTGCCAGCAGTTTATCCCCGCCCCCCTTGGATGAGCAGTTCTTC. Protein product: CASSLSPPPLDEQFF.

This clonotype was recorded a few times. The CDR3 protein is CASKKGGGDNEQFF. For the CDR3, the DNA is TGTGCCAGCAAGAAGGGCGGGGGAGACAATGAGCAGTTCTTC. The gene calls are TRBV7-3 and TRBJ2-1, with 7 bases fitting TRBD2. CDR1 is SGHTA, CDR2 FQGTGA, per germline. The CDR3 has 14 residues. J gave up 5 bases and V 7 bases, and 8 bases lay outside the gene matches.

This clonotype occurred a few times. The chain has TRBV5-6 and TRBJ1-1, with D possibly being TRBD1 (6 bases). Germline V gene sequence: CDR1 SGHDT, CDR2 YYEEEE. The CDR3 is made up of 12 amino acids. V was cut by 5 bases and J by 9 bases, with 14 bases left in between. CDR3 protein: CASSREQGKAFF. Here the CDR3 DNA reads TGTGCCAGCAGTCGCGAACAGGGAAAAGCTTTCTTT.

This clonotype was seen more than once but under ten times. This rearrangement joins TRBV12-3 or TRBV12-4 to TRBJ1-5, with 10 positions matching TRBD1. The CDR3 consists of 13 residues. The J segment lost 7 bases and the V segment lost 6 bases, leaving 3 bases of the junction unmatched. Written as DNA, the CDR3 is TGTGCCAGCAGCGGACAGGGGGGGCAGCCCCAGCATTTT. Its protein product is CASSGQGGQPQHF.

This chain links TRBV19 with TRBJ2-3, with TRBD2 matching over 14 bases. CDR1 and CDR2 from the germline V gene are LNHDA and SQIVND (reference sequence). V dropped 6 bases and J dropped 4; count of bases not matched to a gene: 3. This CDR3 comprises 15 residues. The CDR3: CASSGTSGGADTQYF. The CDR3 nucleotides are TGTGCCAGTAGCGGGACTAGCGGGGGTGCAGATACGCAGTATTTT.

This clonotype was seen a few times. J is TRBJ2-3 and V is TRBV4-2; TRBD2 might be the D (7 bases). The CDR3 length is 15 residues. Germline lookup yields CDR1 LGHNA and CDR2 YNFKEQ. V shed 1 base and J shed 6 bases, with 14 bases lying between them. CDR3 in amino acids: CASSQGGGGPDTQYF. The CDR3, as DNA: TGTGCCAGCAGCCAAGGGGGGGGGGGCCCCGATACGCAGTATTTT.

This clonotype was found a few times. The CDR3 protein is CASSLPTGGLETQYF. In DNA form, the CDR3 reads TGTGCCAGCAGCTTACCGACAGGGGGCTTAGAGACCCAGTACTTC. This chain uses TRBV7-2 with TRBJ2-5; 10 nucleotides line up with TRBD1. The V and J ends lost 2 bases and 4 bases, in that order; junction bases with no gene match: 4. The CDR3 has 15 residues. In germline, CDR1 is SGHTA, CDR2 FQGNSA.

A few counts support this clonotype. The chain joins TRBV5-1 to TRBJ1-2; no definite D call. Trimming took 0 bases from V and 4 from J, leaving 13 bases between them. The CDR3 runs to 15 residues. In germline, CDR1 is SGHRS, CDR2 YFSETQ. The CDR3 sequence: CASSLEEATGYGYTF. Written as DNA, the CDR3 is TGCGCCAGCAGCTTGGAGGAGGCGACCGGCTATGGCTACACCTTC.

About this clonotype: The junction shows a germline mismatch at one end, possibly a read error. The rearrangement uses TRBV20-1 and TRBJ2-1, with 11 bases identical to TRBD2. This CDR3 region has 17 residues. Germline V CDR1 and CDR2: DFQATT, SNEGSKA (reference sequence). The chain's CDR3 is CSASLPSGGTSHNEQFF. The CDR3 DNA reads as TGCAGTGCTAGTTTGCCTAGCGGGGGGACCTCCCACAATGAGCAGTTCTTC.

The V and J genes are TRBV7-2 and TRBJ1-6; D call uncertain. Trimming removed 3 bases from V and 5 bases from J, with 11 bases in between. Per the germline V gene, CDR1 is SGHTA and CDR2 is FQGNSA. The CDR3 loop spans 15 amino acids. The DNA for the CDR3 is TGTGCCAGCAGCTTGGGCCCCACTGATAATTCACCCCTCCACTTT. Translation gives CASSLGPTDNSPLHF.

This clonotype was counted only a few times. The J gene is TRBJ2-3, the V gene TRBV29-1; TRBD2 matches 12 bases. V shed 7 bases and J 1 base; nucleotides not matched to a gene: 3. Germline V gene lookup returns CDR1 SQVTM and CDR2 ANQGSEA. CDR3 length: 14 residues. CDR3 in DNA: TGCAGCGCTGGACTAGCGGGGCGCACAGATACGCAGTATTTT. Its protein is CSAGLAGRTDTQYF.

The V gene is TRBV7-9, the J gene TRBJ1-6; 10 nucleotides line up with TRBD1. The J segment lost 8 bases and the V segment lost 5 bases, leaving 9 bases of the junction unmatched. In germline, CDR1 is SEHNR, CDR2 FQNEAQ (reference sequence). The CDR3 is made up of 16 amino acids. The CDR3 protein is CASSPGDRGNDSPLHF. As DNA, the CDR3 is TGTGCCAGCAGCCCCGGGGACAGGGGTAACGATTCACCCCTCCACTTT.

The chain combines TRBV28 with TRBJ1-6, with 8 bases identical to TRBD1. After removal of 5 bases from V and 7 bases from J, the junction contained 4 bases not matched to a gene. The CDR3 runs 14 residues. Germline loops: CDR1 MDHEN, CDR2 SYDVKM. CDR3 DNA sequence: TGTGCCAGCAGTCTACAGGGGGACAATTCACCCCTCCACTTT. Its translation is CASSLQGDNSPLHF.

This clonotype was seen more than once but under ten times. The rearrangement uses TRBV5-6 and TRBJ1-3, with unresolved D. Between the trimmed V and J ends, which lost 3 bases and 2 bases, there was a span of 12 bases. The CDR3 has 15 residues. Germline V lookup: CDR1 SGHDT, CDR2 YYEEEE. The CDR3 region has the DNA TGTGCCAGCAGCTCAATTCCCCGACCTGGAAACACCATATATTTT. It translates to CASSSIPRPGNTIYF.

This clonotype has a count of ten or more. V is TRBV7-2 and J is TRBJ1-5; no reliable D call. This CDR3 contains 13 residues. Trimming took 4 bases from V and 3 from J, leaving 7 bases between them. Germline CDR1 reads SGHTA; CDR2 reads FQGNSA. In DNA, the CDR3 is TGTGCCAGCAGCTGGGTCAACAATCAGCCCCAGCATTTT. The encoded protein is CASSWVNNQPQHF.

V usage is TRBV7-2 and J usage is TRBJ2-1; D perhaps matches TRBD1 (6 bases). Deletions cut 5 bases from V and 9 bases from J, with 23 bases between. This CDR3 region has 16 residues. The germline V gene has CDR1 SGHTA and CDR2 FQGNSA. The CDR3 bases are TGTGCCAGCAGCCAAAGGGCACAGGGATATGCTGGTGAGCAGTTCTTC. This sequence encodes CASSQRAQGYAGEQFF.

Only a few counts were recorded for this clonotype. The chain links TRBV5-5 to TRBJ2-4; D unresolved. The V and J ends lost 0 bases and 5 bases respectively, with 6 bases between them. Germline CDR1 and CDR2: SGHKS and YYEKEE (reference sequence). CDR3 length: 13 residues. The CDR3 loop reads CASSLGAENIQYF. In DNA, the CDR3 is TGTGCCAGCAGCTTGGGCGCGGAAAACATTCAGTACTTC.

This clonotype was counted at least ten times. V gene TRBV5-4 combines with J gene TRBJ2-5; D is uncertain. CDR3 length equals 14 residues. Germline loops: CDR1 SGHNT, CDR2 YYREEE (reference sequence). Trimming took 2 bases from V and 2 from J, leaving 10 bases between them. The CDR3: CASSLPTEQETQYF. The CDR3 DNA sequence: TGTGCCAGCAGCTTACCGACGGAGCAAGAGACCCAGTACTTC.

This sequence joins TRBV19 and TRBJ1-5; D gene unclear. Per the germline V gene, CDR1 is LNHDA and CDR2 is SQIVND (reference sequence). The CDR3 consists of 14 residues. With 6 bases removed from V and 2 bases from J, the gap between germline ends came to 11 bases. This chain's CDR3 is CASSVHLGNQPQHF. The CDR3 DNA follows: TGTGCCAGTAGCGTCCACCTGGGCAATCAGCCCCAGCATTTT.

The chain combines TRBV18 with TRBJ2-1; tentatively, D is TRBD1 (6 bases). CDR3 length: 16 residues. Germline V gene data show CDR1 as KGHSH and CDR2 as LQKENI. Deletions cut 6 bases from V and 0 bases from J, with 15 bases between. DNA of the CDR3: TGTGCCAGCTCCAGTCTCAGGGGATACTCCTACAATGAGCAGTTCTTC. Its translation is CASSSLRGYSYNEQFF.

The J gene is TRBJ1-5, the V gene TRBV15; possibly TRBD1 for D (6 bases). The V gene's germline CDR1 is LNHNV and CDR2 YYDKDF (reference sequence). Deletions cut 0 bases from V and 10 bases from J, with 19 bases between. This CDR3 contains 16 residues. CDR3 region: CATSRDPEGGFRPQHF. Written as DNA, the CDR3 is TGTGCCACCAGCAGAGATCCCGAGGGGGGGTTCCGACCCCAGCATTTT.

The chain uses TRBV7-2 and TRBJ2-3, with D possibly being TRBD2 (6 bases). The CDR3 spans 15 residues. V was clipped by 6 bases and J by 6 bases, with 19 bases between them. Germline-derived CDR1 and CDR2 are SGHTA and FQGNSA. CDR3 coding DNA: TGTGCCAGCAGAGACCCGTCCGTGCGGGGTGATACGCAGTATTTT. Translation gives CASRDPSVRGDTQYF.